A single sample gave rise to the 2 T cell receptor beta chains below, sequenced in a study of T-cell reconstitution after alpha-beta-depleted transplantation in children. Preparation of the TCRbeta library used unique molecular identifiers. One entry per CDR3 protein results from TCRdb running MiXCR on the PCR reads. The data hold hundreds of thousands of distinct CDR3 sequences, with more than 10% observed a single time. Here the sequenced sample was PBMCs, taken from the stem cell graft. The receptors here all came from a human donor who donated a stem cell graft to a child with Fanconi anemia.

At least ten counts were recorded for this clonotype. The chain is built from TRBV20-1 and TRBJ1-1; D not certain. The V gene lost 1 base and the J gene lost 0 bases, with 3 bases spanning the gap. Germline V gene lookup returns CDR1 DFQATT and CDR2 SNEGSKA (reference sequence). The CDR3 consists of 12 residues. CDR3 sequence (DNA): TGCAGTGCTAGAGGGTTGAACACTGAAGCTTTCTTT. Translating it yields CSARGLNTEAFF.

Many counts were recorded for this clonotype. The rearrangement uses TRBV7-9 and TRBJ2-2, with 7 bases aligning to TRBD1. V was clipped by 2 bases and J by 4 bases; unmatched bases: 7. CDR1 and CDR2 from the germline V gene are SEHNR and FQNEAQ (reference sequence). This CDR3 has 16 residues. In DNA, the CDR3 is TGTGCCAGCAGCTTAATGGGGACAGCCGTCACCGGGGAGCTGTTTTTT. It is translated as CASSLMGTAVTGELFF.